This T cell receptor beta chain was retrieved from a study of T cell repertoires in cytomegalovirus infection. Turning to the study itself: Shared public TCR beta signatures pointed to both CMV infection and a matching HLA type.

Using its own MiXCR run on the reads, TCRdb lists one record per CDR3 protein. The data show roughly 180,000 distinct CDR3 sequences, approximately 18% seen once. The germline V gene encodes CDR1 MDHEN and CDR2 SYDVKM. This CDR3 region has 15 residues. V lost 6 bases to trimming and J lost 4 bases, with 17 bases between them. The genes are TRBV28 and TRBJ2-3; D remains ambiguous. The sequence was collected from a human donor in good health (CMV status not recorded). Some clones in this sample may be carry-over from other donors' samples. Sequencing used CD8+ T cells from PBMCs. The CDR3 DNA is TGTGCCAGCAGCCCATTTCGAGTCAGTGCAGATACGCAGTATTTT. Translating it yields CASSPFRVSADTQYF.